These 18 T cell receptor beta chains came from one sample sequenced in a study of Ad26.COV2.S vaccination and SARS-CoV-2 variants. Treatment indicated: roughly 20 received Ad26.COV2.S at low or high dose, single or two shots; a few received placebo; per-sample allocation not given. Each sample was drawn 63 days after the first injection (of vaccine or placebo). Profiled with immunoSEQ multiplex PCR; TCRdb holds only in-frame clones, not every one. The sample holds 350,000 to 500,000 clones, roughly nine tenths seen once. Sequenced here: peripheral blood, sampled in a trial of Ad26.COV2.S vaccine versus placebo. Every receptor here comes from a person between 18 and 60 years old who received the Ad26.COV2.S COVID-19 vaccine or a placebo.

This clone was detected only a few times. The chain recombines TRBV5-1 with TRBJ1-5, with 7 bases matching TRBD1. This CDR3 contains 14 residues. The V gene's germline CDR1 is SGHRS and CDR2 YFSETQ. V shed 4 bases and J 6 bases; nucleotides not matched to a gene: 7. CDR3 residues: CASSLRQGAQPQHF. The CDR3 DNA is TGCGCCAGCAGCCTCCGACAGGGTGCTCAGCCCCAGCATTTT.

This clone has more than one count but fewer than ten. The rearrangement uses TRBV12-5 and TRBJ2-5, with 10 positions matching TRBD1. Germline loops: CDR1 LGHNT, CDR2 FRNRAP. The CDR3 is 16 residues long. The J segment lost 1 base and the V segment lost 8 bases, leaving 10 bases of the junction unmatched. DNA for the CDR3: TGTGCTAGTTCGAGACGGGGACAGGGGATCCAAGAGACCCAGTACTTC. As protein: CASSRRGQGIQETQYF. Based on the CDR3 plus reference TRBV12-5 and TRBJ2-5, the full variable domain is DARVTQTPRHKVTEMGQEVTMRCQPILGHNTVFWYRQTMMQGLELLAYFRNRAPLDDSGMPKDRFSAEMPDATLATLKIQPSEPRDSAVYFCASSRRGQGIQETQYFGPGTRLLVL.

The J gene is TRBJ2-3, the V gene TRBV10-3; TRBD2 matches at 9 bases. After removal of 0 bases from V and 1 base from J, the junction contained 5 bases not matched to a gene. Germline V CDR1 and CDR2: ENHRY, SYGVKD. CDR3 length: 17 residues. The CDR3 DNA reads TGTGCCATCAGTGAGTCGTTTGCGGGAGGGCGCACAGATACGCAGTATTTT. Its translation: CAISESFAGGRTDTQYF.

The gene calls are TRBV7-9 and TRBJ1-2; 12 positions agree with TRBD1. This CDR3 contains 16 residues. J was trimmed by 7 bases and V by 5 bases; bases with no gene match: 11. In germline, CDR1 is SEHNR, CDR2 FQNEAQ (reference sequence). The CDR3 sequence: CASSATRDRGHIGYTF. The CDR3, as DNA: TGTGCCAGCAGCGCAACCCGGGACAGGGGGCATATTGGCTACACCTTC.

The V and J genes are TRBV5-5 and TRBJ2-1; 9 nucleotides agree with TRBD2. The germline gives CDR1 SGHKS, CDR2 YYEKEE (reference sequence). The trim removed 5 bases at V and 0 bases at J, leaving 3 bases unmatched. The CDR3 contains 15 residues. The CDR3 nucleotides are TGTGCCAGCAGGCTAGCGGGGAGCTCCTACAATGAGCAGTTCTTC. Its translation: CASRLAGSSYNEQFF.

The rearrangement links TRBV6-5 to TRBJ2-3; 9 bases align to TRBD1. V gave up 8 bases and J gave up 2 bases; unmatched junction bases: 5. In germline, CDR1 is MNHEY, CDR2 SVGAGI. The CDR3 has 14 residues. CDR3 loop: CASSRTGDTDTQYF. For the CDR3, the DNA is TGTGCCAGCTCGCGGACAGGGGACACAGATACGCAGTATTTT.

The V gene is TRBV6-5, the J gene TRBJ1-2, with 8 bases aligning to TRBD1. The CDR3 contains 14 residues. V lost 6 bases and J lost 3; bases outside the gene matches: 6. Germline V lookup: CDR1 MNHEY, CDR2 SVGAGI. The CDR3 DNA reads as TGTGCCAGCAGCCCCAGACAGGGGTACTATGGCTACACCTTC. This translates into CASSPRQGYYGYTF.

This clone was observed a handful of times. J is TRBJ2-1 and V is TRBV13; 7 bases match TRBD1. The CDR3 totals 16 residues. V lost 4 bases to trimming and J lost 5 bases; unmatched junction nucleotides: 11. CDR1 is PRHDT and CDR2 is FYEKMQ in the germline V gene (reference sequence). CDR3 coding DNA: TGTGCCAGCAGCTCATTCCGGGACAGACCAAACAATGAGCAGTTCTTC. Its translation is CASSSFRDRPNNEQFF.

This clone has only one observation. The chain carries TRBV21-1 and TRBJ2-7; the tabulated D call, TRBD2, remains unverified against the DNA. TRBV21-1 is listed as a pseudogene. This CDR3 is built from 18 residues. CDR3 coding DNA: TGTGCCAGCAGCAAAAGGGGGGTTAGCGGGGAAGACGTCTACGAGCAGTACGTC. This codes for CASSKRGVSGEDVYEQYV.

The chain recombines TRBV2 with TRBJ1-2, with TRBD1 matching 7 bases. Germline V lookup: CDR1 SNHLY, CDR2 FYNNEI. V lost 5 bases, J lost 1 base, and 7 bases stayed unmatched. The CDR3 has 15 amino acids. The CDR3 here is CASSPQGQINYGYTF. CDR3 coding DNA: TGTGCCAGCAGTCCCCAGGGACAGATTAACTATGGCTACACCTTC.

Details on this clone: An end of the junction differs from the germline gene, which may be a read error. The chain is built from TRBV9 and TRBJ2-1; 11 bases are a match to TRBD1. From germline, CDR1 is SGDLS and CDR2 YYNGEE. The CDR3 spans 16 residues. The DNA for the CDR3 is TGTGCCAACAGCCGAACCGGGACAGGGGGAATAGGTGAGCAGTTCTTC. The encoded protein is CANSRTGTGGIGEQFF.

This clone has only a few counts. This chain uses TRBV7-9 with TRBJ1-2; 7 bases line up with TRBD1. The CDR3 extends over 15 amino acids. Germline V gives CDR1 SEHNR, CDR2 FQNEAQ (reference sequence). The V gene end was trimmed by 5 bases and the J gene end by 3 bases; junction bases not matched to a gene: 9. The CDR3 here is CASSHTGTDHYGYTF. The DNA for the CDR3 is TGTGCCAGCAGCCATACCGGGACAGACCACTATGGCTACACCTTC. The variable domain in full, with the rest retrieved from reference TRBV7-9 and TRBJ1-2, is DTGVSQNPRHKITKRGQNVTFRCDPISEHNRLYWYRQTLGQGPEFLTYFQNEAQLEKSRLLSDRFSAERPKGSFSTLEIQRTEQGDSAMYLCASSHTGTDHYGYTFGSGTRLTVV.

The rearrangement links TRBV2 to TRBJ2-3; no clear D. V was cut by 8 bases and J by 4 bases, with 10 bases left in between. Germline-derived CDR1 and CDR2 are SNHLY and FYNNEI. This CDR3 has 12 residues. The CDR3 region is CASLERADTQYF. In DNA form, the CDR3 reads TGTGCCAGCCTCGAACGGGCAGATACGCAGTATTTT.

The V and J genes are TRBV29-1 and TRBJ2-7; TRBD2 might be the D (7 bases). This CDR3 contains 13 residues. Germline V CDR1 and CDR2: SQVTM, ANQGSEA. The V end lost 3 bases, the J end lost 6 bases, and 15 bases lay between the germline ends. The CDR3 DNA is TGCAGCGTTGAGAGTAGGGGGGGTGGCGAGCAGTACTTC. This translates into CSVESRGGGEQYF.

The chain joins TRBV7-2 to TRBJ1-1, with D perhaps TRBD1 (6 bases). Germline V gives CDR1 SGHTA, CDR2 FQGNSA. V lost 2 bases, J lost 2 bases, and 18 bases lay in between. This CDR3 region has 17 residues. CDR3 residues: CASSLNSLRGLNTEAFF. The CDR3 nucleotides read TGTGCCAGCAGCTTAAACTCACTCAGGGGACTTAACACTGAAGCTTTCTTT.

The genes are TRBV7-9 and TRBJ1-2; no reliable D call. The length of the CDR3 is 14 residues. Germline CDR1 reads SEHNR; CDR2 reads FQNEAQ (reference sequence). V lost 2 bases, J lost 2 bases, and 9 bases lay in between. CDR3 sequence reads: CASSLRMANYGYTF. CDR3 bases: TGTGCCAGCAGCTTAAGGATGGCGAACTATGGCTACACCTTC. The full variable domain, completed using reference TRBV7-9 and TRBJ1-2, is DTGVSQNPRHKITKRGQNVTFRCDPISEHNRLYWYRQTLGQGPEFLTYFQNEAQLEKSRLLSDRFSAERPKGSFSTLEIQRTEQGDSAMYLCASSLRMANYGYTFGSGTRLTVV.

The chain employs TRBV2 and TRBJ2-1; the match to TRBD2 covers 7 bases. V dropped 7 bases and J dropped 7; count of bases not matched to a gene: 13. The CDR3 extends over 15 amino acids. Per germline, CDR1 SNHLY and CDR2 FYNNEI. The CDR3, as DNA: TGTGCCAGCATCTACGGGGGAGGGGTAGATAATGAGCAGTTCTTC. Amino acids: CASIYGGGVDNEQFF.

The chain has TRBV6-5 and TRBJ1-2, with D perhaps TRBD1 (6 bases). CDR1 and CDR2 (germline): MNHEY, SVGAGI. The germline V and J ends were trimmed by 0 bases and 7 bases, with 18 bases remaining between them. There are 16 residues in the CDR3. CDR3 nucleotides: TGTGCCAGCAGTTACTCAGTACAGGGCATGGTTAGTGGCTACACCTTC. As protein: CASSYSVQGMVSGYTF.